The entry below gives a single T cell receptor beta chain sequence along with its context. Its antigen is undetermined. This specimen comes from a study of T cell repertoires in cytomegalovirus infection. Study background: The authors relied on CMV epitopes, both recently identified HLA-C-restricted and well-studied HLA-B-restricted. Both CMV infection and a matching HLA type were indicated by public TCR beta signatures.

This CDR3 spans 12 amino acids. Germline loops: CDR1 LGHDT, CDR2 YNNKEL (reference sequence). V was pared by 8 bases and J by 4 bases, with 9 bases between. Findings and caveats of the study: Of the TCR beta families, the public ones yielded a cumulative frequency that identified carriers of CMV plus the relevant HLA. The ex vivo response was dominated by HLA-C-restricted CMV-specific TCR beta clonotypes.

Via MiXCR, TCRdb re-called the reads, giving one row per CDR3 protein. The table lists over 100,000 distinct CDR3 sequences, less than 30% of them singletons, with around 80% in the top ten. This rearrangement joins TRBV3-1 to TRBJ1-5; tentative D call: TRBD1 (5 bases). The sequencing here drew on CD8+ T cells from cultured PBMCs, taken from culture after CMV antigen stimulation. The sequence was collected from a human donor in good health (CMV status not recorded). Some clones in this sample may be carry-over from other donors' samples. The CDR3 protein is CASRQKNQPQHF. CDR3 DNA: TGTGCCAGCCGACAGAAGAATCAGCCCCAGCATTTT.